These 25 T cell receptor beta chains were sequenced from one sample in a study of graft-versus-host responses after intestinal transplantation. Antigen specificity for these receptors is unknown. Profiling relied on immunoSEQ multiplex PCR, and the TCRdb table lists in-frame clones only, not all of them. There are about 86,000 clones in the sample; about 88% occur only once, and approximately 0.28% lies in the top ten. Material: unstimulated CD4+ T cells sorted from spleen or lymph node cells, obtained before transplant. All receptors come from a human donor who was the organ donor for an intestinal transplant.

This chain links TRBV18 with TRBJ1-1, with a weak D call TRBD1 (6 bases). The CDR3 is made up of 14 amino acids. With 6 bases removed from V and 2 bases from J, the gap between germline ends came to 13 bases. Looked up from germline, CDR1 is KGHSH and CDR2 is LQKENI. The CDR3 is CASSPGTRNTEAFF. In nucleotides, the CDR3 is TGTGCCAGCTCCCCCGGGACAAGAAACACTGAAGCTTTCTTT.

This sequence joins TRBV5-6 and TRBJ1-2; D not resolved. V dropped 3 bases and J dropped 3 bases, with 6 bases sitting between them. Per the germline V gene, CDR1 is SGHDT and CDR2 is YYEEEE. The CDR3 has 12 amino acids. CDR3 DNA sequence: TGTGCCAGCAGCTATCTCGACTATGGCTACACCTTC. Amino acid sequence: CASSYLDYGYTF.

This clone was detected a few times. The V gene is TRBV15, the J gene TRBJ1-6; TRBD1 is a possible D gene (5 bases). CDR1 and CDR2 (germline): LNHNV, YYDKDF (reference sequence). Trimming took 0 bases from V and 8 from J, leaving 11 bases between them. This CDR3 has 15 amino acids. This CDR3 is CATSRDHGGDSPLHF. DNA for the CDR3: TGTGCCACCAGCAGAGATCACGGGGGGGATTCACCCCTCCACTTT. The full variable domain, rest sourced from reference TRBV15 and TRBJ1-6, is DAMVIQNPRYQVTQFGKPVTLSCSQTLNHNVMYWYQQKSSQAPKLLFHYYDKDFNNEADTPDNFQSRRPNTSFCFLDIRSPGLGDTAMYLCATSRDHGGDSPLHFGNGTRLTVT.

The CDR3 DNA reads as TGTGCCAGCAGCTATCGACAGGGGGGAGATACGCAGTATTTT. Its protein product is CASSYRQGGDTQYF. This chain links TRBV11-1 with TRBJ2-3, with 9 bases identical to TRBD1. Germline values: CDR1 SGHAT, CDR2 FQDESV (reference sequence). This CDR3 has 14 residues. V trimming: 4 bases; J trimming: 5 bases; junction bases outside the gene matches: 4.

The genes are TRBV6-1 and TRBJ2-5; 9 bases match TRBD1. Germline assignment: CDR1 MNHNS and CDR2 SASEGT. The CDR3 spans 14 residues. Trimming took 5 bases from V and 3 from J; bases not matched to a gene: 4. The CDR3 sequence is CASSRRTGEETQYF. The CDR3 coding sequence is TGTGCCAGCAGTCGTCGGACAGGGGAAGAGACCCAGTACTTC.

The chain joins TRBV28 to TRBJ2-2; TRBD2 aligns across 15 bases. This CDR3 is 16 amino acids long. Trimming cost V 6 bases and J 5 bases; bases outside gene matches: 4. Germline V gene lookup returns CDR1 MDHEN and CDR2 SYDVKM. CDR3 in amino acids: CASRGTSGRKTGELFF. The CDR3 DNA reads TGTGCCAGCAGGGGGACTAGCGGGAGGAAGACCGGGGAGCTGTTTTTT.

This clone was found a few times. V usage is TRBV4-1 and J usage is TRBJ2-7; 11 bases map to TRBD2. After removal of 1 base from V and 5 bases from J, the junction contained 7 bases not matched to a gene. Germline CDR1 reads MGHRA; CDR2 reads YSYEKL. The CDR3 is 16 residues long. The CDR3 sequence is CASSQGGRSGRDEQYF. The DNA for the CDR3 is TGCGCCAGCAGCCAAGGGGGTCGTAGCGGGAGGGACGAGCAGTACTTC.

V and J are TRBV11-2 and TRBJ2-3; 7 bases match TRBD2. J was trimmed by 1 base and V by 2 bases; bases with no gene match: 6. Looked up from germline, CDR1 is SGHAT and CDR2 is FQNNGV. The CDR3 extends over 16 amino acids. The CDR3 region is CASSLWASGGTDTQYF. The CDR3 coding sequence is TGTGCCAGCAGCTTATGGGCTAGCGGAGGCACAGATACGCAGTATTTT.

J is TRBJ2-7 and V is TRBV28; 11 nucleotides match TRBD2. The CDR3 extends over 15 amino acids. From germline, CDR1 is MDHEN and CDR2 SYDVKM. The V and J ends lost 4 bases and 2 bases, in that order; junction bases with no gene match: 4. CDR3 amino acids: CASSSLTSGAYEQYF. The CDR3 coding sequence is TGTGCCAGCAGTTCCCTGACTAGCGGGGCCTACGAGCAGTACTTC.

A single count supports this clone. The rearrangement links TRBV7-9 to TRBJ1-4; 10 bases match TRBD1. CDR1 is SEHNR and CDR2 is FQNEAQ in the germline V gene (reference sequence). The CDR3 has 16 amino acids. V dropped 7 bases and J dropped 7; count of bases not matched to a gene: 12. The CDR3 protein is CASTPYTTGGFEKLFF. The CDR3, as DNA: TGTGCCAGCACCCCCTATACGACAGGGGGCTTTGAAAAACTGTTTTTT.

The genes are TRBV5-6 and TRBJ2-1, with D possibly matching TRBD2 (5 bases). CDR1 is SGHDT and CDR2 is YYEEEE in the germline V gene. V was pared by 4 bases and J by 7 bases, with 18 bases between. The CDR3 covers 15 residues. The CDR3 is CASSKARTYNNEQFF. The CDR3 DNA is TGTGCCAGCAGCAAAGCCCGGACTTACAATAATGAGCAGTTCTTC.

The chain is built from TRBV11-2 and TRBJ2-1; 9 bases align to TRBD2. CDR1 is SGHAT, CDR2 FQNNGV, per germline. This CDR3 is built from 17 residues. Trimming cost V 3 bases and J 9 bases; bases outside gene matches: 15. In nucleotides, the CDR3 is TGTGCCAGCAGCTTTCTTATCCGCCTAGCGGGGAACAGTGAGCAGTTCTTC. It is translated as CASSFLIRLAGNSEQFF.

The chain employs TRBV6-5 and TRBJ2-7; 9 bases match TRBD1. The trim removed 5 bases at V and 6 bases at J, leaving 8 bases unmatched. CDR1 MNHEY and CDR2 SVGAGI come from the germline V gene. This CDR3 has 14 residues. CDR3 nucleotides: TGTGCCAGCAGTCTACAGGGGGCGCGAGGCGAGCAGTACTTC. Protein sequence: CASSLQGARGEQYF.

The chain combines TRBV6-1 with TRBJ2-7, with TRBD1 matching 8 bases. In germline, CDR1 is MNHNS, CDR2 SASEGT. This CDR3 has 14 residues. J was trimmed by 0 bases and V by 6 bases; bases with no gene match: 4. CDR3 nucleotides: TGTGCCAGCAGGCGCGGACAGGGCTCCTACGAGCAGTACTTC. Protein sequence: CASRRGQGSYEQYF.

This CDR3 is CASSPLPGIAKNIQYF. The CDR3 DNA reads TGTGCCAGCAGCCCCTTGCCCGGTATAGCCAAAAACATTCAGTACTTC. V gene TRBV7-8 combines with J gene TRBJ2-4; D gene ambiguous. CDR3 size: 16 residues. The V gene's germline CDR1 is SGHVS and CDR2 FQNEAQ. Trimming cost V 5 bases and J 0 bases, with 14 bases left between them.

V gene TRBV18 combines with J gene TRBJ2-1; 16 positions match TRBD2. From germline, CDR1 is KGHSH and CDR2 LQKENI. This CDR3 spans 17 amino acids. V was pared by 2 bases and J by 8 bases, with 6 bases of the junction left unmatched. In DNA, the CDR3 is TGTGCCAGCTCACCAGCGGGACTAGCGGGAGGGTATGATGAGCAGTTCTTC. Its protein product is CASSPAGLAGGYDEQFF.

CDR3 sequence (DNA): TGTGCCAGCAGCTTGCGGACATCCGGACAGTTCGGTAGCTCCTACGAGCAGTACTTC. It specifies CASSLRTSGQFGSSYEQYF. This chain links TRBV11-3 with TRBJ2-7; tentative D call: TRBD1 (6 bases). The CDR3 extends over 19 amino acids. The V end lost 3 bases, the J end lost 0 bases, and 24 bases lay between the germline ends. Germline V gene data show CDR1 as SGHNT and CDR2 as YENEEA. Full variable domain (remainder filled in from reference TRBV11-3 and TRBJ2-7): EAGVVQSPRYKIIEKKQPVAFWCNPISGHNTLYWYLQNLGQGPELLIRYENEEAVDDSQLPKDRFSAERLKGVDSTLKIQPAELGDSAVYLCASSLRTSGQFGSSYEQYFGPGTRLTVT.

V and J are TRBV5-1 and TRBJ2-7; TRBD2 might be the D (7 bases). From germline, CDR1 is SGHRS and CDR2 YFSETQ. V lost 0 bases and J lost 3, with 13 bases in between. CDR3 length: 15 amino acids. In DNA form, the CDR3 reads TGCGCCAGCAGCTTGGCGTCGGGGGGCGTCTACGAGCAGTACTTC. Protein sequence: CASSLASGGVYEQYF.

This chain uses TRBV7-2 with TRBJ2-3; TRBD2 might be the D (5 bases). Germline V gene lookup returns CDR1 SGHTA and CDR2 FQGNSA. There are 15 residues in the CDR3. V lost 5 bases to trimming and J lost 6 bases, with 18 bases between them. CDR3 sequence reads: CASSRQRPASDTQYF. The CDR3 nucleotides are TGTGCCAGCAGCCGTCAGCGGCCGGCTTCGGATACGCAGTATTTT.

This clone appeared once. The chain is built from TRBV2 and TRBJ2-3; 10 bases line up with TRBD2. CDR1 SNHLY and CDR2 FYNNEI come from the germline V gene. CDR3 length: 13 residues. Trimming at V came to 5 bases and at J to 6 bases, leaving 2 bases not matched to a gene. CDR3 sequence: CASSSGGVDTQYF. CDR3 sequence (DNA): TGTGCCAGCAGTAGCGGGGGGGTCGATACGCAGTATTTT.

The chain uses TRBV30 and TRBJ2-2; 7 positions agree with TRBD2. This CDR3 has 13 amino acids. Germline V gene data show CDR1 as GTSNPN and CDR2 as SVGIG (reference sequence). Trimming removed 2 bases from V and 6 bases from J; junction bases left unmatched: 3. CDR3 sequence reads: CAWSPGGAGELFF. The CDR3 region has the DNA TGTGCCTGGAGTCCTGGGGGGGCCGGGGAGCTGTTTTTT. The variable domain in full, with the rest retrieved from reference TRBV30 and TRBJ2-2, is SQTIHQWPATLVQPVGSPLSLECTVEGTSNPNLYWYRQAAGRGLQLLFYSVGIGQISSEVPQNLSASRPQDRQFILSSKKLLLSDSGFYLCAWSPGGAGELFFGEGSRLTVL.

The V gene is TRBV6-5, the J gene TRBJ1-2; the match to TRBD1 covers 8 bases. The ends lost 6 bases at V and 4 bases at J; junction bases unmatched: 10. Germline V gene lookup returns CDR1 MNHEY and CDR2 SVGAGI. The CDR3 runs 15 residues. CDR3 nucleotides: TGTGCCAGCAGCTCCCTTGGACAGGGCGCCTATGGCTACACCTTC. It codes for CASSSLGQGAYGYTF.

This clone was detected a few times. CDR3 coding DNA: TGTGCCAGCAGCTTAACGAGGTCCGGGGAGCTGTTTTTT. It yields the protein CASSLTRSGELFF. This chain connects TRBV7-3 to TRBJ2-2; D remains unclear. CDR3 length equals 13 residues. Trimming shortened V by 0 bases and J by 6 bases, and 5 bases separated the two germline ends. CDR1 and CDR2 (germline): SGHTA, FQGTGA.

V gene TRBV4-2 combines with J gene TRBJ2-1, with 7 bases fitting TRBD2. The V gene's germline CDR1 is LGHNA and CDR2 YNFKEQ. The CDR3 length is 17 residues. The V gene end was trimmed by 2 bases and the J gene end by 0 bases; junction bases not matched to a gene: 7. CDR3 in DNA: TGTGCCAGCAGCCAACCTAGCGGTGGAAGCTCCTACAATGAGCAGTTCTTC. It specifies CASSQPSGGSSYNEQFF.

In DNA form, the CDR3 reads TGTGCCAGCAGCCCCACCGGGGGGGGGAGCTACAATGAGCAGTTCTTC. Its translation is CASSPTGGGSYNEQFF. V is TRBV7-9 and J is TRBJ2-1; 8 nucleotides align to TRBD2. CDR1 and CDR2 from the germline V gene are SEHNR and FQNEAQ (reference sequence). CDR3 length equals 16 residues. Losses at the gene ends were 5 bases for V and 3 bases for J; bases not matched to a gene: 9.